The 7 T cell receptor beta chains presented below share a single source sample, sequenced in a study of blood T cell repertoires in COVID-19. The repertoire was sequenced with immunoSEQ multiplex PCR; TCRdb's copy has only in-frame clones and lacks some. The data show about 240,000 clones, roughly 90% seen once. The material sequenced was PBMCs or T cells enriched from blood (not recorded which). Every receptor here comes from a woman aged 30 to 39 who had recovered from COVID-19.

The rearrangement joins TRBV7-2 to TRBJ1-2; TRBD1 matches at 8 bases. J lost 3 bases, V lost 1 base, and 13 bases had no gene match. The CDR3 is made up of 18 amino acids. Germline V gives CDR1 SGHTA, CDR2 FQGNSA. CDR3 nucleotides: TGTGCCAGCAGCTTAGTTGAGGGGCAGGGGGCTTTTGACTATGGCTACACCTTC. Translation: CASSLVEGQGAFDYGYTF.

The chain is built from TRBV11-3 and TRBJ1-1; TRBD1 is a possible D gene (5 bases). CDR3 length: 15 residues. Looked up from germline, CDR1 is SGHNT and CDR2 is YENEEA. With 1 base removed from V and 2 bases from J, the gap between germline ends came to 11 bases. This chain's CDR3 is CASSLGGASNTEAFF. The CDR3 DNA is TGTGCCAGCAGCTTAGGGGGCGCGTCAAACACTGAAGCTTTCTTT.

The chain is built from TRBV6-1 and TRBJ1-2; D remains unclear. The V and J ends lost 2 bases and 3 bases respectively, with 10 bases between them. Germline V gene data show CDR1 as MNHNS and CDR2 as SASEGT. The CDR3 totals 14 residues. The DNA of the CDR3 is TGTGCCAGCAGTGAAATAATTCAGGACTATGGCTACACCTTC. Amino acid sequence: CASSEIIQDYGYTF.

This clone was counted a few times. V gene TRBV19 combines with J gene TRBJ2-3; TRBD1 aligns across 8 bases. J lost 4 bases, V lost 5 bases, and 11 bases had no gene match. The V gene's germline CDR1 is LNHDA and CDR2 SQIVND (reference sequence). The CDR3 totals 16 residues. In DNA, the CDR3 is TGTGCCAGTAGTGATCGGACAGGGCGTAGGGCAGATACGCAGTATTTT. Protein product: CASSDRTGRRADTQYF.

This chain uses TRBV5-4 with TRBJ2-1, with D uncertain. The V end lost 0 bases, the J end lost 0 bases, and 7 bases lay between the germline ends. In germline, CDR1 is SGHNT, CDR2 YYREEE (reference sequence). The CDR3 extends over 15 amino acids. CDR3 DNA sequence: TGTGCCAGCAGCTTGGACAGTTCCTCCTACAATGAGCAGTTCTTC. Translation gives CASSLDSSSYNEQFF.

Only one count was recorded for this clone. The CDR3 region is CASSLRAGGMYNEQFF. The CDR3 DNA sequence: TGTGCCAGCAGCTTACGCGCGGGAGGAATGTACAATGAGCAGTTCTTC. The chain employs TRBV7-2 and TRBJ2-1, with TRBD2 identical over 8 bases. The ends lost 2 bases at V and 4 bases at J; junction bases unmatched: 7. The CDR3 is made up of 16 amino acids. Germline V lookup: CDR1 SGHTA, CDR2 FQGNSA.

The V gene is TRBV19, the J gene TRBJ2-7; TRBD1 matches 10 bases. J was trimmed by 6 bases and V by 5 bases; bases with no gene match: 7. Germline lookup yields CDR1 LNHDA and CDR2 SQIVND (reference sequence). CDR3 size: 14 residues. The CDR3 loop is CASSPRQGAGEQYF. For the CDR3, the DNA is TGTGCCAGTAGTCCCCGACAGGGGGCCGGCGAGCAGTACTTC.